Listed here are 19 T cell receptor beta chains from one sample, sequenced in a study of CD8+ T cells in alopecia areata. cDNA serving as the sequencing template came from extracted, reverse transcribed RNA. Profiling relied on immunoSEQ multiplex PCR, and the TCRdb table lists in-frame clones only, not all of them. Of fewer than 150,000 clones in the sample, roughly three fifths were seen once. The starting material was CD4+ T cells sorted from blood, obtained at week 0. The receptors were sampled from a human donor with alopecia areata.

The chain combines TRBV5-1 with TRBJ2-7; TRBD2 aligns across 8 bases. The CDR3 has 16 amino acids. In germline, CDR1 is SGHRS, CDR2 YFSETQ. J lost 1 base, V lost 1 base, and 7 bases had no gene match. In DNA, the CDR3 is TGCGCCAGCAGCTTGAGAGTACGGGGGGGATCCTACGAGCAGTACTTC. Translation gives CASSLRVRGGSYEQYF.

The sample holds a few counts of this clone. This CDR3 reads CSVSRDSSYNEQFF. Here the CDR3 DNA reads TGCAGCGTTTCTAGGGACAGCTCCTACAATGAGCAGTTCTTC. This chain uses TRBV29-1 with TRBJ2-1, with TRBD1 identical over 7 bases. The trim removed 5 bases at V and 0 bases at J, leaving 4 bases unmatched. The CDR3 extends over 14 amino acids. Germline lookup yields CDR1 SQVTM and CDR2 ANQGSEA.

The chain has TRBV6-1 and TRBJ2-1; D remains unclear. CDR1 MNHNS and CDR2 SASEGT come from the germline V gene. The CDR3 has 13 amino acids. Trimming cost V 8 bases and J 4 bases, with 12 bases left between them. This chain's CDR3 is CASRPAIYNEQFF. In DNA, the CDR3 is TGTGCCAGCCGACCTGCGATTTACAATGAGCAGTTCTTC.

CDR3 nucleotide sequence: TGTGCCTGGAGTGTACAATTCCGGACTGAAGCTTTCTTT. Protein sequence: CAWSVQFRTEAFF. V and J are TRBV30 and TRBJ1-1; D gene uncertain. CDR3 length: 13 amino acids. Germline values: CDR1 GTSNPN, CDR2 SVGIG (reference sequence). Trimming pared 0 bases from V and 5 bases from J, leaving 10 bases between. The variable domain in full, with the rest retrieved from reference TRBV30 and TRBJ1-1, is SQTIHQWPATLVQPVGSPLSLECTVEGTSNPNLYWYRQAAGRGLQLLFYSVGIGQISSEVPQNLSASRPQDRQFILSSKKLLLSDSGFYLCAWSVQFRTEAFFGQGTRLTVV.

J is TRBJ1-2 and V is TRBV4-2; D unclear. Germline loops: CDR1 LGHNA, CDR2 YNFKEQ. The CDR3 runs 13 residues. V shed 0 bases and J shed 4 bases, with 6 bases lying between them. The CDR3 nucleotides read TGTGCCAGCAGCCAAGATTTGATCTATGGCTACACCTTC. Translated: CASSQDLIYGYTF.

The CDR3 here is CASSPRGGRDGYTF. The CDR3 coding sequence is TGTGCCAGCAGCCCTCGAGGGGGTAGGGATGGCTACACCTTC. The chain is built from TRBV9 and TRBJ1-2, with D possibly matching TRBD1 (6 bases). The germline V gene encodes CDR1 SGDLS and CDR2 YYNGEE. Between the trimmed V and J ends, which lost 4 bases and 6 bases, there was a span of 16 bases. This CDR3 is 14 amino acids long.

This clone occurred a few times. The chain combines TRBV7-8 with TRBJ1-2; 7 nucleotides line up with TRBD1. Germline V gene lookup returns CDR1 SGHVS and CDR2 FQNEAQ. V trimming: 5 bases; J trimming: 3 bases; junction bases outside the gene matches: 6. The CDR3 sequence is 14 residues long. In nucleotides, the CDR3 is TGTGCCAGCAGCCCAAACAGGGGCGACTATGGCTACACCTTC. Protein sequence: CASSPNRGDYGYTF. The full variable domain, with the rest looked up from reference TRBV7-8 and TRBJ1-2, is GAGVSQSPRYKVAKRGQDVALRCDPISGHVSLFWYQQALGQGPEFLTYFQNEAQLDKSGLPSDRFFAERPEGSVSTLKIQRTQQEDSAVYLCASSPNRGDYGYTFGSGTRLTVV.

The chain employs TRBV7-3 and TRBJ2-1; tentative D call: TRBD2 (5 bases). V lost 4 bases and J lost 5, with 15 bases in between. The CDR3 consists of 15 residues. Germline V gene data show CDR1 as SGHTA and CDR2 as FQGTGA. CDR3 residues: CASSSGPRRNNEQFF. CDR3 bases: TGTGCCAGCAGCTCAGGACCAAGGAGGAACAATGAGCAGTTCTTC.

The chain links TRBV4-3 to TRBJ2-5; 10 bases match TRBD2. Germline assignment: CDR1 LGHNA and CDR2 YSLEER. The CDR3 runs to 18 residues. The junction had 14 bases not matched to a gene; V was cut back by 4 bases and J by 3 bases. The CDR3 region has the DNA TGCGCCAGCAGCCGCAGGACTCTAGCGGGAGCAGGGGAAGAGACCCAGTACTTC. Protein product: CASSRRTLAGAGEETQYF.

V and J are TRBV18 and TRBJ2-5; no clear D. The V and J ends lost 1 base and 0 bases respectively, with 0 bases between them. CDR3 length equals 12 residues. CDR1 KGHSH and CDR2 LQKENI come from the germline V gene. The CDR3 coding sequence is TGTGCCAGCTCACCACACCAAGAGACCCAGTACTTC. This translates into CASSPHQETQYF.

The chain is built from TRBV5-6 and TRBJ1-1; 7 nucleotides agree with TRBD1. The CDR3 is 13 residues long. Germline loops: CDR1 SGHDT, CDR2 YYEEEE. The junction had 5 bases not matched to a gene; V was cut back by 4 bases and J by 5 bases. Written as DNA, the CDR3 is TGTGCCAGCAGCCCGGACAGGTGGACTGAAGCTTTCTTT. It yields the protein CASSPDRWTEAFF.

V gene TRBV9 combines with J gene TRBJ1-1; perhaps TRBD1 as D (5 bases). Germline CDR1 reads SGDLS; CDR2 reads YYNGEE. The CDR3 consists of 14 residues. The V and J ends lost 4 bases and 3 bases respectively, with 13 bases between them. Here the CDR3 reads CASSQIGGDTEAFF. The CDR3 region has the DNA TGTGCCAGCAGCCAAATTGGGGGTGACACTGAAGCTTTCTTT.

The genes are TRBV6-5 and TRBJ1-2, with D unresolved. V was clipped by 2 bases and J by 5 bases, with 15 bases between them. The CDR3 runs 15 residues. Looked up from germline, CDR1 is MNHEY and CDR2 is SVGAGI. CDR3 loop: CASSYGLKGTYGYTF. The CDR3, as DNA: TGTGCCAGCAGTTACGGATTGAAGGGAACTTATGGCTACACCTTC.

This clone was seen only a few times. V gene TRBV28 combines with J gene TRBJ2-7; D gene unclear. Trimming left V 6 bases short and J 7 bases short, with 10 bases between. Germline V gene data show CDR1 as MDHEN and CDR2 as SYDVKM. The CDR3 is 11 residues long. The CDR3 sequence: CASSRPGEQYF. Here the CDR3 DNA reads TGTGCCAGCAGCCGCCCCGGTGAGCAGTACTTC.

CDR3 amino acids: CASSFRGVAKNIQYF. The CDR3 nucleotides are TGTGCCAGCAGCTTCCGAGGGGTAGCCAAAAACATTCAGTACTTC. This rearrangement joins TRBV13 to TRBJ2-4, with D perhaps TRBD1 or TRBD2 (5 bases each). Germline loops: CDR1 PRHDT, CDR2 FYEKMQ (reference sequence). There are 15 residues in the CDR3. The ends were cut back, 3 bases at V and 0 bases at J, with 9 bases in the middle.

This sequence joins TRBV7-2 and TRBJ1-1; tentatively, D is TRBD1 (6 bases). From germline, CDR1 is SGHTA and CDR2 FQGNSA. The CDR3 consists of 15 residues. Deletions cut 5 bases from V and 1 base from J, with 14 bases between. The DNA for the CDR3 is TGTGCCAGCAGCGAACAGGGAGATCAGAACACTGAAGCTTTCTTT. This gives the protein CASSEQGDQNTEAFF.

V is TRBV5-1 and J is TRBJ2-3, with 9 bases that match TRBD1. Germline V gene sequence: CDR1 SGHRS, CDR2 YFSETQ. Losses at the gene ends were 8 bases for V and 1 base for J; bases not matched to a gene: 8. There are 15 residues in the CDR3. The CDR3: CASMTGGWGTDTQYF. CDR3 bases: TGCGCCAGTATGACAGGGGGATGGGGCACAGATACGCAGTATTTT.

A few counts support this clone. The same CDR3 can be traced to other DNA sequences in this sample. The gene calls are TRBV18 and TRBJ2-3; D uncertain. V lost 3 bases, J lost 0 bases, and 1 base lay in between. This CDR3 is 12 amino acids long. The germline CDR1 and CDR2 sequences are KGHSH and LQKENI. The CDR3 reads CASSPSTDTQYF. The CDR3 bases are TGTGCCAGCTCACCGAGCACAGATACGCAGTATTTT.

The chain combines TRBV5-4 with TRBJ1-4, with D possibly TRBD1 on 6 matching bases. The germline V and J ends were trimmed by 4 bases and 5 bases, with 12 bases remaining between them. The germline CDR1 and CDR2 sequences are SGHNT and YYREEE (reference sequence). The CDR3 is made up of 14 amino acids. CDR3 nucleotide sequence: TGTGCCAGCAGCCAGGACAGAAGGAATGAAAAACTGTTTTTT. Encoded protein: CASSQDRRNEKLFF.